Below, 21 T cell receptor beta chains from the same sample are listed, as sequenced in a study of T-cell memory formation after mild COVID-19. TCRdb redid the calling of the 5' RACE reads with MiXCR, one entry per CDR3 protein. Of some 130,000 distinct CDR3 sequences listed, 5% to 6.5% are singletons. Sequencing was performed on PBMCs or a T cell subset sorted from them (not recorded which). The receptors were sampled from an adult woman who had mild COVID-19 (a few samples of this study predate the infection). Cell type and time point are not known.

Many counts were recorded for this clonotype. The chain employs TRBV29-1 and TRBJ2-2; TRBD2 aligns across 11 bases. The trim removed 7 bases at V and 1 base at J, leaving 5 bases unmatched. The CDR3 spans 15 residues. Germline V lookup: CDR1 SQVTM, CDR2 ANQGSEA. CDR3 nucleotide sequence: TGCAGCGCAGCCGGGACTAGCGGGAACACCGGGGAGCTGTTTTTT. Protein product: CSAAGTSGNTGELFF.

This clonotype was found a few times. This sequence joins TRBV20-1 and TRBJ1-2; the D is unclear. Looked up from germline, CDR1 is DFQATT and CDR2 is SNEGSKA (reference sequence). The ends were cut back, 0 bases at V and 3 bases at J, with 20 bases in the middle. The CDR3 loop spans 17 amino acids. CDR3 amino acids: CSARDTRIPQADYGYTF. In DNA form, the CDR3 reads TGCAGTGCTAGAGATACTCGTATTCCGCAGGCTGACTATGGCTACACCTTC.

The chain joins TRBV29-1 to TRBJ1-1; no definite D call. Trimming removed 3 bases from V and 4 bases from J, with 12 bases in between. CDR3 length: 13 amino acids. CDR1 and CDR2 (germline): SQVTM, ANQGSEA. CDR3 bases: TGCAGCGTTGACCACGGGTGGGGCACTGAAGCTTTCTTT. Translated: CSVDHGWGTEAFF.

This clonotype turned up a few times. This chain links TRBV7-2 with TRBJ2-2; 11 bases fit TRBD2. The V gene end was trimmed by 2 bases and the J gene end by 1 base; junction bases not matched to a gene: 9. Germline V gene lookup returns CDR1 SGHTA and CDR2 FQGNSA. The CDR3 length is 19 residues. Written as DNA, the CDR3 is TGTGCCAGCAGCTTAATACTGCTAGCGGGAGGATTGAACACCGGGGAGCTGTTTTTT. It is translated as CASSLILLAGGLNTGELFF.

This clonotype was seen ten or more times. This chain uses TRBV29-1 with TRBJ2-3, with D uncertain. Germline V gene data show CDR1 as SQVTM and CDR2 as ANQGSEA. Trimming cost V 4 bases and J 8 bases, with 10 bases left between them. The CDR3 extends over 11 amino acids. In DNA, the CDR3 is TGCAGCGTTGGCGGCGAGGCTACGCAGTATTTT. Translated, it gives CSVGGEATQYF.

The chain links TRBV7-9 to TRBJ1-3; no reliable D call. V lost 3 bases to trimming and J lost 0 bases, with 9 bases between them. The CDR3 totals 15 residues. Germline V lookup: CDR1 SEHNR, CDR2 FQNEAQ (reference sequence). The CDR3 protein is CASSFRRDSGNTIYF. The CDR3 DNA reads as TGTGCCAGCAGCTTTCGGAGGGACTCTGGAAACACCATATATTTT.

V is TRBV7-3 and J is TRBJ2-3, with D perhaps TRBD2 (7 bases). V lost 3 bases and J lost 6, with 16 bases in between. This CDR3 comprises 15 residues. From germline, CDR1 is SGHTA and CDR2 FQGTGA. CDR3 in amino acids: CASSLTDGGADTQYF. CDR3 DNA sequence: TGTGCCAGCAGCTTGACCGATGGGGGGGCGGATACGCAGTATTTT.

The gene calls are TRBV3-1 and TRBJ2-1; D could derive from TRBD1 or TRBD2 (5 bases each). V lost 4 bases and J 12 bases, leaving 16 bases between the germline ends. This CDR3 contains 13 residues. CDR1 is LGHDT, CDR2 YNNKEL, per germline (reference sequence). The CDR3: CASSRVSGTRQFF. CDR3 sequence (DNA): TGTGCCAGCAGCCGAGTGTCCGGGACGAGGCAGTTCTTC.

This clonotype was seen at least ten times. The chain links TRBV5-1 to TRBJ1-1, with 7 bases matching TRBD1. Per germline, CDR1 SGHRS and CDR2 YFSETQ. The CDR3 spans 15 residues. V lost 4 bases to trimming and J lost 8 bases; unmatched junction nucleotides: 14. The CDR3 protein is CASSPGGQGGSEAFF. As DNA, the CDR3 is TGCGCCAGCAGCCCAGGGGGTCAGGGTGGATCCGAAGCTTTCTTT. Together with reference TRBV5-1 and TRBJ1-1, the CDR3 gives the full variable domain: KAGVTQTPRYLIKTRGQQVTLSCSPISGHRSVSWYQQTPGQGLQFLFEYFSETQRNKGNFPGRFSGRQFSNSRSEMNVSTLELGDSALYLCASSPGGQGGSEAFFGQGTRLTVV.

V and J are TRBV6-5 and TRBJ1-5; no reliable D call. Per the germline V gene, CDR1 is MNHEY and CDR2 is SVGAGI. This CDR3 has 15 amino acids. V was cut by 6 bases and J by 0 bases, with 12 bases left in between. The CDR3: CASRPFADSNQPQHF. CDR3 nucleotides: TGTGCCAGCAGACCCTTCGCGGATAGCAATCAGCCCCAGCATTTT.

The rearrangement uses TRBV12-3 or TRBV12-4 and TRBJ2-7, with 12 bases matching TRBD2. Unmatched junction bases numbered 8, after V lost 5 bases and J lost 6 bases. The CDR3 covers 15 residues. The CDR3 nucleotides read TGTGCCAGCAGTCTGACTAGCGGGAGAATCGTCGAGCAGTACTTC. It codes for CASSLTSGRIVEQYF.

The chain carries TRBV27 and TRBJ2-7, with 9 bases matching TRBD1. The CDR3 sequence is 14 residues long. V shed 2 bases and J 6 bases; nucleotides not matched to a gene: 5. Germline CDR1 reads MNHEY; CDR2 reads SMNVEV (reference sequence). The CDR3 DNA sequence: TGTGCCAGCAGTTTAAATACAGGGGGCGCCGAGCAGTACTTC. It encodes CASSLNTGGAEQYF.

The chain uses TRBV9 and TRBJ2-5; D gene uncertain. V lost 0 bases and J lost 3, with 6 bases in between. The CDR3 has 13 residues. CDR1 SGDLS and CDR2 YYNGEE come from the germline V gene. The CDR3 here is CASSVGPEETQYF. The CDR3 DNA reads TGTGCCAGCAGCGTAGGCCCCGAAGAGACCCAGTACTTC.

This clonotype was counted many times. The chain carries TRBV7-9 and TRBJ2-1; 8 nucleotides agree with TRBD2. The CDR3 spans 21 residues. The J segment lost 1 base and the V segment lost 1 base, leaving 18 bases of the junction unmatched. Germline CDR1 is SEHNR and CDR2 is FQNEAQ (reference sequence). CDR3 residues: CASSLDRPSGPRTGSYNEQFF. As DNA, the CDR3 is TGTGCCAGCAGCTTAGATCGCCCTAGCGGGCCCCGCACTGGGTCCTACAATGAGCAGTTCTTC.

In its sample, this clonotype was seen a few times. V and J are TRBV18 and TRBJ2-1; D gene ambiguous. V lost 3 bases to trimming and J lost 3 bases, with 12 bases between them. The germline V gene has CDR1 KGHSH and CDR2 LQKENI. The CDR3 length is 15 residues. The CDR3 loop reads CASSPRAGDYNEQFF. The DNA of the CDR3 is TGTGCCAGCTCACCTCGGGCCGGAGACTACAATGAGCAGTTCTTC.

This clonotype was recorded a few times. The chain joins TRBV5-6 to TRBJ1-1; tentative D call: TRBD1 (6 bases). The CDR3 length is 13 residues. Trimming removed 3 bases from V and 3 bases from J, with 9 bases in between. CDR1 SGHDT and CDR2 YYEEEE come from the germline V gene. The CDR3 sequence: CASSWGRYTEAFF. The CDR3 DNA follows: TGTGCCAGCAGCTGGGGGCGGTACACTGAAGCTTTCTTT.

V and J are TRBV29-1 and TRBJ1-2; possible D gene TRBD1, 6 bases. Germline V gene lookup returns CDR1 SQVTM and CDR2 ANQGSEA. The V and J ends lost 6 bases and 4 bases respectively, with 12 bases between them. This CDR3 has 12 residues. The CDR3 DNA reads as TGCAGCGTAGCAGGACAGATCTATGGCTACACCTTC. As protein: CSVAGQIYGYTF.

This clonotype came up a few times. The rearrangement joins TRBV12-3 or TRBV12-4 to TRBJ2-7; D not resolved. V gave up 3 bases and J gave up 8 bases, with 14 bases separating them. The CDR3 contains 13 residues. The CDR3: CASSFLLNGKQYF. DNA of the CDR3: TGTGCCAGCAGTTTCCTTTTAAATGGCAAGCAGTACTTC.

The table lists this clonotype with many counts. This chain joins TRBV12-3 or TRBV12-4 and TRBJ2-4; no firm D call. The CDR3 covers 14 residues. V was cut by 7 bases and J by 0 bases, with 10 bases left in between. CDR3 protein: CASTLALAKNIQYF. The CDR3 DNA reads TGTGCCAGCACTCTGGCCCTAGCCAAAAACATTCAGTACTTC.

For the CDR3, the DNA is TGTGCCAGCAGCTTAGGATCGAAGACCCAGTACTTC. Residues: CASSLGSKTQYF. This chain connects TRBV11-3 to TRBJ2-5; D remains unclear. This CDR3 is 12 amino acids long. Germline V gene lookup returns CDR1 SGHNT and CDR2 YENEEA. V dropped 1 base and J dropped 6 bases, with 6 bases sitting between them.

The table lists this clonotype with many counts. The chain carries TRBV5-1 and TRBJ2-2; no clear D. The V and J ends lost 0 bases and 4 bases respectively, with 4 bases between them. The germline V gene has CDR1 SGHRS and CDR2 YFSETQ. CDR3 length equals 13 residues. As DNA, the CDR3 is TGCGCCAGCAGCTTGGGAGGCACCGGGGAGCTGTTTTTT. It specifies CASSLGGTGELFF.